The 22 T cell receptor beta chains below come from one sample, sequenced in a study of blood T cell repertoires in COVID-19. Libraries were prepared by immunoSEQ multiplex PCR; TCRdb keeps only in-frame clonotypes and omits some of them. The repertoire has some 180,000 clones, 87% of them found once; the top ten carry about a fifth. The material sequenced was peripheral blood. These receptors all stem from a man in his sixties with active or convalescent COVID-19.

V is TRBV4-2 and J is TRBJ1-2; perhaps TRBD1 as D (5 bases). V was shortened by 0 bases and J by 6 bases, with 11 bases between the two germline ends. Germline lookup yields CDR1 LGHNA and CDR2 YNFKEQ. The CDR3 is 14 residues long. The CDR3 DNA follows: TGTGCCAGCAGCCAAGAAGACAGCATAGATGGCTACACCTTC. As protein: CASSQEDSIDGYTF.

V is TRBV6-6 and J is TRBJ1-6; 8 nucleotides align to TRBD1. The trim removed 5 bases at V and 0 bases at J, leaving 6 bases unmatched. This CDR3 comprises 17 residues. Germline V gene sequence: CDR1 MNHNY, CDR2 SVGAGI (reference sequence). The CDR3 DNA reads TGTGCCAGCAGTCCCGACAGGGGAAGCTCCTATAATTCACCCCTCCACTTT. Translated: CASSPDRGSSYNSPLHF.

CDR3 protein: CASSFTTGLEAFF. The CDR3 DNA reads as TGTGCCAGCAGCTTCACCACGGGACTGGAAGCTTTCTTT. The J gene is TRBJ1-1, the V gene TRBV7-3; possibly TRBD1 for D (5 bases). CDR3 length: 13 residues. Trimming took off 3 bases at V and 8 bases at J, with 13 bases between the two ends. Germline V gene sequence: CDR1 SGHTA, CDR2 FQGTGA.

The V gene is TRBV4-1, the J gene TRBJ2-2; the D gene is possibly TRBD1 (5 bases). CDR1 is MGHRA and CDR2 is YSYEKL in the germline V gene. The CDR3 length is 15 residues. The germline V and J ends were trimmed by 5 bases and 1 base, with 11 bases remaining between them. The CDR3 spells CASSSRTLNTGELFF. Here the CDR3 DNA reads TGCGCCAGCAGCTCCCGGACATTGAACACCGGGGAGCTGTTTTTT.

The V call is TRBV2, the J call TRBJ2-5; 11 bases line up with TRBD1. The CDR3 covers 15 residues. Germline V CDR1 and CDR2: SNHLY, FYNNEI. With V trimmed by 5 bases and J by 2 bases, 4 bases remained unmatched. CDR3 nucleotide sequence: TGTGCCAGCAGTTGGACAGGGGGCTCTCAAGAGACCCAGTACTTC. It encodes CASSWTGGSQETQYF.

This rearrangement joins TRBV7-9 to TRBJ1-3, with 7 bases that match TRBD1. Germline CDR1 SEHNR, CDR2 FQNEAQ (reference sequence). The CDR3 is 16 amino acids. Trimming took 5 bases from V and 0 from J; bases not matched to a gene: 7. The DNA of the CDR3 is TGTGCCAGCAGCACGGGACAGCTTTCCTCTGGAAACACCATATATTTT. Translated: CASSTGQLSSGNTIYF.

The chain is built from TRBV30 and TRBJ1-3, with TRBD1 identical over 7 bases. After removal of 3 bases from V and 2 bases from J, the junction contained 7 bases not matched to a gene. This CDR3 region has 15 residues. CDR1 GTSNPN and CDR2 SVGIG come from the germline V gene (reference sequence). The CDR3 region is CAWSVKGTAGNTIYF. DNA for the CDR3: TGTGCCTGGAGCGTAAAAGGGACAGCTGGAAACACCATATATTTT.

The CDR3, as DNA: TGTGCCAGCAGCCTCTCCGGAGTCGGCCTAAACATTCAGTACTTC. Encoded protein: CASSLSGVGLNIQYF. This chain uses TRBV11-2 with TRBJ2-4; D unclear. V shed 5 bases and J shed 6 bases, with 17 bases lying between them. CDR1 and CDR2 from the germline V gene are SGHAT and FQNNGV. The CDR3 is made up of 15 amino acids.

Of note for this clone: An end of the junction differs from the germline gene, which may be a read error. The chain recombines TRBV7-9 with TRBJ2-1, with D unclear. The CDR3 sequence is 12 residues long. Looked up from germline, CDR1 is SEHNR and CDR2 is FQNEAQ (reference sequence). The CDR3, as DNA: TGTGCCAGCAACTTAATCGTGGAGGAGCAGTTCTTC. It is translated as CASNLIVEEQFF. Together with reference TRBV7-9 and TRBJ2-1, the CDR3 gives the full variable domain: DTGVSQNPRHKITKRGQNVTFRCDPISEHNRLYWYRQTLGQGPEFLTYFQNEAQLEKSRLLSDRFSAERPKGSFSTLEIQRTEQGDSAMYLCASNLIVEEQFFGPGTRLTVL.

This clone was seen a handful of times. The chain couples TRBV30 to TRBJ1-5; maybe TRBD1 (6 bases). V was shortened by 2 bases and J by 1 base, with 9 bases between the two germline ends. Germline values: CDR1 GTSNPN, CDR2 SVGIG (reference sequence). This CDR3 comprises 14 residues. CDR3 in DNA: TGTGCCTGGAGTTCCGGACAGAGCAATCAGCCCCAGCATTTT. Translation: CAWSSGQSNQPQHF.

The chain combines TRBV18 with TRBJ1-4, with D perhaps TRBD1 (6 bases). Germline V lookup: CDR1 KGHSH, CDR2 LQKENI. The CDR3 contains 14 residues. Trimming removed 2 bases at V and 8 bases at J, with 12 bases between. The CDR3 spells CASSPGGSGEKLFF. As DNA, the CDR3 is TGTGCCAGCTCACCAGGGGGCTCGGGAGAAAAACTGTTTTTT.

The chain uses TRBV7-2 and TRBJ2-5; a possible D gene is TRBD2 (6 bases). V shed 5 bases and J shed 7 bases, with 14 bases lying between them. Germline assignment: CDR1 SGHTA and CDR2 FQGNSA. The CDR3 extends over 13 amino acids. The CDR3 sequence: CASSPHLGGTQYF. The CDR3 nucleotides are TGTGCCAGCAGCCCCCACTTGGGGGGGACCCAGTACTTC.

This chain joins TRBV25-1 and TRBJ2-7; 8 bases line up with TRBD2. The CDR3 consists of 16 residues. From germline, CDR1 is MGHDK and CDR2 SYGVNS. J was trimmed by 6 bases and V by 1 base; bases with no gene match: 11. CDR3 sequence: CASSESGKAGEREQYF. In DNA form, the CDR3 reads TGTGCCAGCAGTGAATCGGGTAAAGCGGGGGAGCGCGAGCAGTACTTC.

The rearrangement links TRBV12-3 or TRBV12-4 to TRBJ1-4, with TRBD1 matching 7 bases. Trimming at V came to 7 bases and at J to 5 bases, leaving 4 bases not matched to a gene. The CDR3 is 13 residues long. The CDR3 spells CASKTGENEKLFF. CDR3 nucleotides: TGTGCCAGCAAAACAGGGGAAAATGAAAAACTGTTTTTT.

The chain couples TRBV10-2 to TRBJ1-2; D possibly corresponds to TRBD1 (5 bases). The CDR3 length is 13 residues. Germline values: CDR1 WSHSY, CDR2 SAAADI. The V and J ends lost 4 bases and 4 bases respectively, with 10 bases between them. CDR3 in amino acids: CASSAGGFYGYTF. CDR3 nucleotides: TGCGCCAGCAGTGCGGGGGGATTCTATGGCTACACCTTC.

V and J are TRBV2 and TRBJ1-1; no firm D call. The CDR3 length is 13 residues. Trimming stripped 5 bases from V and 4 bases from J, with 11 bases between. Germline-derived CDR1 and CDR2 are SNHLY and FYNNEI. CDR3 sequence: CASSLSGRTEAFF. CDR3 bases: TGTGCCAGCAGTCTAAGTGGGCGCACTGAAGCTTTCTTT.

This clone was seen more than once but under ten times. The chain has TRBV7-9 and TRBJ2-4; weak D call: TRBD1 (8 bases). V lost 1 base, J lost 7 bases, and 11 bases lay in between. This CDR3 is built from 14 residues. Germline V gives CDR1 SEHNR, CDR2 FQNEAQ (reference sequence). CDR3 nucleotide sequence: TGTGCCAGCAGCTTAGTACAGGGGGGGAACATTCAGTACTTC. Its protein product is CASSLVQGGNIQYF.

The rearrangement joins TRBV2 to TRBJ2-3, with TRBD1 matching over 9 bases. This CDR3 region has 15 residues. V lost 5 bases, J lost 3 bases, and 6 bases stayed unmatched. The germline CDR1 and CDR2 sequences are SNHLY and FYNNEI. In DNA form, the CDR3 reads TGTGCCAGCAGTTCGGGACAGGGCTTAACAGATACGCAGTATTTT. Protein: CASSSGQGLTDTQYF.

The V and J genes are TRBV21-1 and TRBJ1-3; the listed D gene, TRBD1, was not tested against the DNA. TRBV21-1 is classified as a pseudogene. The CDR3 length is 13 residues. In nucleotides, the CDR3 is TGTGCCAGCAGCCAGGGCACTGGAAACACCATATATTTT. Its protein is CASSQGTGNTIYF.

The chain employs TRBV5-4 and TRBJ2-2; weak D call: TRBD2 (5 bases). Germline-derived CDR1 and CDR2 are SGHNT and YYREEE (reference sequence). The CDR3 is 15 residues long. Trimming removed 1 base from V and 6 bases from J, with 13 bases in between. The DNA of the CDR3 is TGTGCCAGCAGCTTGATTTCCGGGGTGGCCGGGGAGCTGTTTTTT. It codes for CASSLISGVAGELFF.

This chain links TRBV19 with TRBJ2-7; D is unclear. CDR3 size: 11 residues. Germline loops: CDR1 LNHDA, CDR2 SQIVND (reference sequence). The V end was cut by 5 bases, the J end by 4 bases, with 6 bases between. The CDR3 DNA reads as TGTGCCAGTAGTTCCCTATACGAGCAGTACTTC. Protein: CASSSLYEQYF.

The count of this clone is one. The chain employs TRBV2 and TRBJ2-2; D possibly corresponds to TRBD2 (5 bases). Germline-derived CDR1 and CDR2 are SNHLY and FYNNEI. The CDR3 is made up of 16 amino acids. Trimming cost V 7 bases and J 4 bases, with 19 bases left between them. Here the CDR3 reads CASTPKSLAGTGELFF. CDR3 nucleotides: TGTGCCAGCACTCCAAAGAGCCTCGCGGGCACCGGGGAGCTGTTTTTT.